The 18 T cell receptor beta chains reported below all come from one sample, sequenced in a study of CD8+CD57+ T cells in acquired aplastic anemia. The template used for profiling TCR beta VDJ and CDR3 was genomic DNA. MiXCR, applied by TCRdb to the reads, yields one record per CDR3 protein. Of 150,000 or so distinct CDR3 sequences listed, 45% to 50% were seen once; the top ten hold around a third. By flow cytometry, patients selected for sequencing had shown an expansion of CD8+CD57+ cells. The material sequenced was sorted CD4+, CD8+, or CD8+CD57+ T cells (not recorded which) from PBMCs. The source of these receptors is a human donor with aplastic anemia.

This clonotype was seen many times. This CDR3 is CASSSGPGANTEAFF. CDR3 coding DNA: TGTGCCAGCAGTTCGGGCCCAGGGGCGAACACTGAAGCTTTCTTT. The V gene is TRBV12-3 or TRBV12-4, the J gene TRBJ1-1; possible D gene TRBD1, 6 bases. The CDR3 loop spans 15 amino acids. V was cut by 4 bases and J by 1 base, with 13 bases left in between.

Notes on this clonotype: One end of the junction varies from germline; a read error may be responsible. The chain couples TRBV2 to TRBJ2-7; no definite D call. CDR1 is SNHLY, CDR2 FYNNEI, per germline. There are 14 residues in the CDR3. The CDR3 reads CVSSPPTFSYEQYF. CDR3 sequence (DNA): TGTGTCAGCAGTCCCCCGACTTTCTCCTACGAGCAGTACTTC.

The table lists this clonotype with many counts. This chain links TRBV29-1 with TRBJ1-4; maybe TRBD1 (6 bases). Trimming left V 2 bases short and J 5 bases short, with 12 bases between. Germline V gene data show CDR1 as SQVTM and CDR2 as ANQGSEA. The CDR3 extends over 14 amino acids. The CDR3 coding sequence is TGCAGCGTTGAAAGCGGGACACAGAATGAAAAACTGTTTTTT. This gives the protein CSVESGTQNEKLFF.

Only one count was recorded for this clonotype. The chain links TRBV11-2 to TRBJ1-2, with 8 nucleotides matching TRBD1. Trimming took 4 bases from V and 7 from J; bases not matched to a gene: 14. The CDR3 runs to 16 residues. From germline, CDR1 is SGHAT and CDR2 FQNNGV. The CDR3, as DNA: TGTGCCAGCAGCTCGGACAGGGTCGGGGGCTTAGGTGGCTACACCTTC. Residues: CASSSDRVGGLGGYTF.

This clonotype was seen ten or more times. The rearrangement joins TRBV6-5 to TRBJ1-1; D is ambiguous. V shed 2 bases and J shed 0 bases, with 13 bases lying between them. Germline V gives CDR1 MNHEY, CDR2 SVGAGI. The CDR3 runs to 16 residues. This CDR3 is CASSYLAEGMNTEAFF. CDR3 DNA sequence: TGTGCCAGCAGTTACCTCGCCGAAGGAATGAACACTGAAGCTTTCTTT.

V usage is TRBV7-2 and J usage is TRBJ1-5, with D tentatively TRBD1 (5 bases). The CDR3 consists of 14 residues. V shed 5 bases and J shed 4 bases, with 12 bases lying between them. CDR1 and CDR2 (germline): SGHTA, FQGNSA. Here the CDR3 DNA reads TGTGCCAGCAGCCCGGGGTGGGGGAATCAGCCCCAGCATTTT. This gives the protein CASSPGWGNQPQHF.

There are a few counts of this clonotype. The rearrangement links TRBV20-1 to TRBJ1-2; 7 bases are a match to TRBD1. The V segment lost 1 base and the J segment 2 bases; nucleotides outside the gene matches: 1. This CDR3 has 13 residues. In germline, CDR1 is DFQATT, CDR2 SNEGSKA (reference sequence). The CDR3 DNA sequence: TGCAGTGCTAGAGGGGACAGCAACTATGGCTACACCTTC. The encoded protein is CSARGDSNYGYTF.

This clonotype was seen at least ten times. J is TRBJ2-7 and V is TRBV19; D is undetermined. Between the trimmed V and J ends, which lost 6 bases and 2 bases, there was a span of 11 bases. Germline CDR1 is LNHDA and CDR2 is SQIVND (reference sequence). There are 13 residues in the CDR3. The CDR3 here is CASSLGLTYEQYF. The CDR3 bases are TGTGCCAGTAGCCTCGGGCTTACCTACGAGCAGTACTTC. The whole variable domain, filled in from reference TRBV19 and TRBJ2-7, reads DGGITQSPKYLFRKEGQNVTLSCEQNLNHDAMYWYRQDPGQGLRLIYYSQIVNDFQKGDIAEGYSVSREKKESFPLTVTSAQKNPTAFYLCASSLGLTYEQYFGPGTRLTVT.

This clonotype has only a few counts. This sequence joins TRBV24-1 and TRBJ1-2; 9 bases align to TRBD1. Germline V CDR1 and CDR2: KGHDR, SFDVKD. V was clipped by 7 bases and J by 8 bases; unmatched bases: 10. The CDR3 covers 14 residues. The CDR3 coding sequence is TGTGCCACCAGCGCTGGGGACAGGGCGGAGGGCTACACCTTC. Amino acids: CATSAGDRAEGYTF.

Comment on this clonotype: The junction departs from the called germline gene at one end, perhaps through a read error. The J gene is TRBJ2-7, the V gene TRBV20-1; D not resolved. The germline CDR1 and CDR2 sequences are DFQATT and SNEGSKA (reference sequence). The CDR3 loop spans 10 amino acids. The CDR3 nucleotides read TGCAGTGGCATGAACTACGAGAAGTACTTC. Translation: CSGMNYEKYF.

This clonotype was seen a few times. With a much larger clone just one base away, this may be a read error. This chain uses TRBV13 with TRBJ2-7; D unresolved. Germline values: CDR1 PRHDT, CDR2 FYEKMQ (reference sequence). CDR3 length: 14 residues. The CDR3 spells CASSSPFLLGEQHF. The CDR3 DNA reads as TGTGCCAGCAGCTCCCCGTTCCTCCTCGGCGAGCAGCACTTC.

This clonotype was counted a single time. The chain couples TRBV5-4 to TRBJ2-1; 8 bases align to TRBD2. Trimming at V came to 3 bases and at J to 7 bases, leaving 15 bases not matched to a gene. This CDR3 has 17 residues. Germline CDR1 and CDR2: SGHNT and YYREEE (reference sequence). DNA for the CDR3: TGTGCCAGCAGCTCGAGATTAGCGGGAAGGACGTGGAATGAGCAGTTCTTC. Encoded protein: CASSSRLAGRTWNEQFF.

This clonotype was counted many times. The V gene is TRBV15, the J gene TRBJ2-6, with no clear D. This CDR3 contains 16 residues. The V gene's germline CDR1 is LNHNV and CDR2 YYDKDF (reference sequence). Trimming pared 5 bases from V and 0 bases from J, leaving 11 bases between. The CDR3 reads CATSPRIASGANVLTF. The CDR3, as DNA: TGTGCCACCAGCCCGAGGATTGCCTCTGGGGCCAACGTCCTGACTTTC.

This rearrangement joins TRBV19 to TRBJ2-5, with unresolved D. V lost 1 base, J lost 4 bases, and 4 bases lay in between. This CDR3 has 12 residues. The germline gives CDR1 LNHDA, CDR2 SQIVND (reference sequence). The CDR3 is CASSIGRETQYF. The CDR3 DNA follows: TGTGCCAGTAGTATAGGCAGAGAGACCCAGTACTTC.

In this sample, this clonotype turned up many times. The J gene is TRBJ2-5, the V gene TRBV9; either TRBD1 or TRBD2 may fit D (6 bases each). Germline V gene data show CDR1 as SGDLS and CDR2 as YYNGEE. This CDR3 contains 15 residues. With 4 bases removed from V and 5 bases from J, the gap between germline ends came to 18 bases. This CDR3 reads CASSQGGTGEETQYF. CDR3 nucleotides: TGTGCCAGCAGCCAAGGGGGGACCGGAGAGGAGACCCAGTACTTC.

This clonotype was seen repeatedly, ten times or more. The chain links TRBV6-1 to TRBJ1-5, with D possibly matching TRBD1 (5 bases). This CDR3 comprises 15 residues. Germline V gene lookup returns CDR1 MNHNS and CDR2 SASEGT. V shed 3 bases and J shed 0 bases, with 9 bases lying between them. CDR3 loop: CASSDDSHSNQPQHF. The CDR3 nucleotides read TGTGCCAGCAGTGACGACAGTCATAGCAATCAGCCCCAGCATTTT.

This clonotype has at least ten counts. In nucleotides, the CDR3 is TGTGCCAGCAGCTTAGCTGAGGGTGGCTACACCTTC. Its translation is CASSLAEGGYTF. V and J are TRBV11-2 and TRBJ1-2; no firm D call. V lost 1 base and J lost 7, with 7 bases in between. In germline, CDR1 is SGHAT, CDR2 FQNNGV. This CDR3 region has 12 residues.

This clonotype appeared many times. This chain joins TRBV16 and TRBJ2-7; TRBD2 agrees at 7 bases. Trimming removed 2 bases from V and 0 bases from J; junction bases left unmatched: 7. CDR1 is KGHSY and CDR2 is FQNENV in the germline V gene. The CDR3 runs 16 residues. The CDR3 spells CASSQDGAGVSYEQYF. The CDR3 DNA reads TGTGCCAGCAGCCAAGATGGGGCGGGAGTCTCCTACGAGCAGTACTTC.